This TCR beta chain was captured in a study of cytomegalovirus exposure and HLA in healthy donors. Study overall: The approximately 110 validation repertoires used the same platform as the approximately 700 first-cohort repertoires, a later analysis reported. Study observations and caveats: Reportedly, diagnosis of cytomegalovirus status by the classifier showed high specificity and sensitivity. Most observed TCR sequences were rare, whereas some public TCRs were detected in many donors. Associated with cytomegalovirus, according to the listing, were around 160 TCR beta chains.

Only in-frame clones appear in the TCRdb table, and some are missing; sequencing was by immunoSEQ multiplex PCR. The table shows hundreds of thousands of clones, with approximately 87% occurring only once. Concerning this clone: Its target is not known.

The sequencing sample was made of PBMCs. The receptor comes from a woman aged 18 to 35 in good health and CMV-seronegative.

The CDR3 sequence is CASSLLYEQFF. The DNA for the CDR3 is TGTGCCAGCAGCTTGCTCTACGAGCAGTTCTTC. The chain carries TRBV5-6 and TRBJ2-1; no firm D call. The CDR3 length is 11 residues. CDR1 is SGHDT, CDR2 YYEEEE, per germline. The V gene lost 1 base and the J gene lost 10 bases, with 6 bases spanning the gap. The full variable domain, rest sourced from reference TRBV5-6 and TRBJ2-1, is DAGVTQSPTHLIKTRGQQVTLRCSPKSGHDTVSWYQQALGQGPQFIFQYYEEEERQRGNFPDRFSGHQFPNYSSELNVNALLLGDSALYLCASSLLYEQFFGPGTRLTVL.